This entry lists 11 T cell receptor beta chains sequenced from one sample in a study of T-cell memory formation after mild COVID-19. MiXCR, applied by TCRdb to the 5' RACE reads, yields one record per CDR3 protein. The repertoire consists of about 360,000 distinct CDR3 sequences, with roughly 13% occurring once and the leading ten covering 20% to 25%. The source material was PBMCs or a T cell subset sorted from them (not recorded which). These receptors all stem from a man between 18 and 29 years old who had mild COVID-19 (a few samples of this study predate the infection). Cell type and time point are not known.

In this sample, this clonotype turned up a few times. The chain joins TRBV20-1 to TRBJ1-2, with D maybe TRBD1 (6 bases). Germline CDR1 reads DFQATT; CDR2 reads SNEGSKA (reference sequence). The V end was cut by 0 bases, the J end by 4 bases, with 18 bases between. CDR3 length equals 16 residues. The chain's CDR3 is CSARDSTVTRGYGYTF. CDR3 coding DNA: TGCAGTGCTAGAGATTCGACGGTCACCAGGGGCTATGGCTACACCTTC.

This chain connects TRBV3-1 to TRBJ1-4, with a tentative D call TRBD1 (6 bases). V was clipped by 1 base and J by 6 bases, with 12 bases between them. Germline loops: CDR1 LGHDT, CDR2 YNNKEL (reference sequence). This CDR3 spans 15 amino acids. The CDR3 spells CASSQGRGWDEKLFF. CDR3 bases: TGTGCCAGCAGCCAAGGCAGGGGATGGGATGAAAAACTGTTTTTT.

The chain employs TRBV28 and TRBJ2-7; D gene ambiguous. CDR1 MDHEN and CDR2 SYDVKM come from the germline V gene. With 4 bases removed from V and 4 bases from J, the gap between germline ends came to 5 bases. The CDR3 runs 11 residues. CDR3 sequence reads: CASSSAYEQYV. The CDR3 DNA is TGTGCCAGCAGTTCAGCGTACGAGCAGTACGTC.

This clonotype came up a few times. The chain joins TRBV7-2 to TRBJ2-5, with D tentatively TRBD1 (5 bases). Germline CDR1 reads SGHTA; CDR2 reads FQGNSA. Trimming shortened V by 5 bases and J by 5 bases, and 18 bases separated the two germline ends. CDR3 length equals 15 residues. The CDR3 DNA sequence: TGTGCCAGCAGCAACCGCCGGGCAGGGTTGGAGACCCAGTACTTC. It yields the protein CASSNRRAGLETQYF.

This clonotype came up a few times. The chain joins TRBV5-6 to TRBJ2-2; 9 nucleotides match TRBD2. V gave up 4 bases and J gave up 4 bases; unmatched junction bases: 8. Germline assignment: CDR1 SGHDT and CDR2 YYEEEE. CDR3 length equals 16 residues. The CDR3 sequence is CASSLRSGGFTGELFF. Here the CDR3 DNA reads TGTGCCAGCAGCCTTCGAAGCGGGGGGTTCACCGGGGAGCTGTTTTTT.

The chain employs TRBV20-1 and TRBJ1-3; TRBD1 matches at 7 bases. Germline V gene sequence: CDR1 DFQATT, CDR2 SNEGSKA (reference sequence). Trimming cost V 5 bases and J 7 bases; bases outside gene matches: 11. The CDR3 is made up of 14 amino acids. The CDR3: CSAWDSQDGNTIYF. For the CDR3, the DNA is TGCAGTGCTTGGGACAGCCAAGATGGGAACACCATATATTTT.

V gene TRBV6-6 combines with J gene TRBJ2-2; D not certain. The CDR3 covers 14 residues. Germline CDR1 and CDR2: MNHNY and SVGAGI (reference sequence). V dropped 3 bases and J dropped 5 bases, with 10 bases sitting between them. Written as DNA, the CDR3 is TGTGCCAGCAGTTATAAGTGGTTAACCGGGGAGCTGTTTTTT. Translated, it gives CASSYKWLTGELFF.

Of note for this clonotype: One end of the junction is discordant with germline, which a read error may explain. V is TRBV28 and J is TRBJ2-5; 8 nucleotides agree with TRBD2. Per the germline V gene, CDR1 is MDHEN and CDR2 is SYDVKM. This CDR3 comprises 15 residues. CDR3 DNA sequence: TGTGCAAGCAGTTTACCGAGCGGGGGCACAGAGACCCAGTACTTC. Protein sequence: CASSLPSGGTETQYF.

This clonotype was counted between two and nine times. The chain couples TRBV29-1 to TRBJ1-2, with a weak D call TRBD1 (6 bases). V was cut by 1 base and J by 5 bases, with 14 bases left in between. Germline V gives CDR1 SQVTM, CDR2 ANQGSEA. The CDR3 length is 14 residues. CDR3 nucleotides: TGCAGCGTTGAAGGTTTGGGACAAGGATATGGCTACACCTTC. Protein product: CSVEGLGQGYGYTF.

About this clonotype: One end of the junction fails to match germline, which may point to a read error. The chain recombines TRBV12-3 or TRBV12-4 with TRBJ1-5; weak D call: TRBD1 (5 bases). The CDR3 is made up of 15 amino acids. The CDR3 DNA follows: TGTGCCAGCAGTTTAGCGGTCAGGGTGAATCAGACCCAGCATTTT. Translation gives CASSLAVRVNQTQHF.

This clonotype was seen a handful of times. This sequence joins TRBV5-1 and TRBJ2-2; 7 positions match TRBD1. The ends lost 3 bases at V and 0 bases at J; junction bases unmatched: 5. CDR1 is SGHRS and CDR2 is YFSETQ in the germline V gene. The CDR3 loop spans 16 amino acids. As DNA, the CDR3 is TGCGCCAGCAGCTGGACCGGGACAGCGAACACCGGGGAGCTGTTTTTT. Translated, it gives CASSWTGTANTGELFF. Together with reference TRBV5-1 and TRBJ2-2, the CDR3 gives the full variable domain: KAGVTQTPRYLIKTRGQQVTLSCSPISGHRSVSWYQQTPGQGLQFLFEYFSETQRNKGNFPGRFSGRQFSNSRSEMNVSTLELGDSALYLCASSWTGTANTGELFFGEGSRLTVL.